This paragraph covers one T cell receptor (beta chain) sequence. Measured with immunoSEQ multiplex PCR; TCRdb has only the in-frame clones, and not every one. The sample includes approximately 31,000 clones, about 92% of them seen just once. The CDR3 has 18 amino acids. V dropped 3 bases and J dropped 5; count of bases not matched to a gene: 11. Looked up from germline, CDR1 is SGHVS and CDR2 is FQNEAQ. The data belong to a study of T cell changes during pregnancy in multiple sclerosis. The material sequenced was CD4+ T cells from peripheral blood mononuclear cells, taken in the second trimester of pregnancy. The sequence was collected from a female donor with multiple sclerosis, enrolled in a pregnancy study. This chain joins TRBV7-8 and TRBJ2-5, with 14 positions matching TRBD2. The CDR3 reads CASSFTQGLAGVFETQYF. The CDR3 DNA sequence: TGTGCCAGCAGCTTCACACAGGGACTAGCGGGAGTATTCGAGACCCAGTACTTC.